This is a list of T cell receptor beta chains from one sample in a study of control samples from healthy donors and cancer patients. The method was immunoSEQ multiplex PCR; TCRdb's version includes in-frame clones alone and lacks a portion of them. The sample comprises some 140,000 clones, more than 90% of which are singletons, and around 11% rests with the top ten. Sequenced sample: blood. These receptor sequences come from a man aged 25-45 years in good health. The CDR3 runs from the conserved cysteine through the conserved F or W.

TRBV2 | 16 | CASSDWSVFSGNTIYF
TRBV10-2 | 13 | CASSYGYNTEAFF
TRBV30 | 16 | CAWSPWGDSYNSPLHF
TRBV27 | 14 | CASSFRSGIYEQYF
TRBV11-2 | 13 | CASSLDRGRELFF
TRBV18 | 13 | CASSPPSVNEQFF
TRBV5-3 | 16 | CARSTDRTSGNYEQYF
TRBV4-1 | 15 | CASSPWDDGGNEQFF
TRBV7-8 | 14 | CASSFDRLNTEAFF
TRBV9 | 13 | CASSGYRSDTQYF
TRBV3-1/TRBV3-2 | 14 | CASNHGRAADTQYF
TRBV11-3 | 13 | CASSFSERETQYF
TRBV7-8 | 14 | CASSPGTGLYEQYF
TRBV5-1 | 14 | CASRASGGKETQYF
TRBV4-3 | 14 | CASSQVAGAYEQYF
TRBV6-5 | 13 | CASSYRATGSYTF
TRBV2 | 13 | CASSDDGNTEAFF
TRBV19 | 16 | CASKSGEGSGANVLTF
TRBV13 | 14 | CASSSPRFPETQYF
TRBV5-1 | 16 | CASSLDPGLTGNTIYF
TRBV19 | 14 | CASKGTGLSGELFF
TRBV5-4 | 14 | CASSRTTSQGEQYF
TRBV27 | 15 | CASSLRPSSGNTIYF
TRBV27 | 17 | CASRTGLAGFVVNEQFF
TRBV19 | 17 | CASSIGIAGRLINEQFF
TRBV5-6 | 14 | CASSLTGSSYEQYF
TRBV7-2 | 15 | CASRRTRDGANVLTF
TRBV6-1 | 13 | CASSEATGSPLHF
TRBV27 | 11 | CASSSSGELFF
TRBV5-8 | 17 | CASSLVVRSSGANVLTF
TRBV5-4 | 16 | CASSSQRLAGINEQFF
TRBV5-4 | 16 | CASSPPDRGSTDTQYF
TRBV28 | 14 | CASSFRDRAYGYTF
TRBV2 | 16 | CASTGLGQFSYNEQFF
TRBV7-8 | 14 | CAQGGAGPADTQYF
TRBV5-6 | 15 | CASSYLQGRSTEAFF
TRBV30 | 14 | CAWSDGINTGELFF
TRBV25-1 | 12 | CATYSPRYTIYF
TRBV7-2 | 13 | CASSPGVGHEQFF
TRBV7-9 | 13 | CASSLENGQGRYF
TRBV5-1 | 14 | CASSSGTTGNTIYF